A single sample is the source of the 14 T cell receptor beta chains below, sequenced in a study of blood T cells in healthy people across ages. Primers used in a second PCR of about 7 to 12 cycles were a sample-barcoded 5' primer and a J-beta primer mix. TCRdb reprocessed the 5' RACE reads via MiXCR and lists one record per CDR3 protein. Here the sample spans fewer than 650,000 distinct CDR3 sequences, about 25% being singletons. These data were also reused for a study on T cells of mothers and their children.

Sequenced: blood. The receptor set was obtained from a boy between 2 and 10 years old in good health.

This clonotype was counted only a few times. This chain links TRBV5-4 with TRBJ1-6, with 8 bases identical to TRBD1. CDR3 size: 15 residues. Germline values: CDR1 SGHNT, CDR2 YYREEE (reference sequence). The V gene end was trimmed by 0 bases and the J gene end by 11 bases; junction bases not matched to a gene: 7. The CDR3, as DNA: TGTGCCAGCAGCTTGGGTGGACAGGGAGGTACACCCCTCCACTTT. This sequence encodes CASSLGGQGGTPLHF.

This clonotype was observed a handful of times. The V and J genes are TRBV5-1 and TRBJ2-6, with D perhaps TRBD2 (6 bases). CDR3 length: 18 amino acids. V gave up 4 bases and J gave up 0 bases, with 17 bases separating them. Germline assignment: CDR1 SGHRS and CDR2 YFSETQ. In nucleotides, the CDR3 is TGCGCCAGCAGCCCCGGCGGGGTCTCCACCTCTGGGGCCAACGTCCTGACTTTC. Translation: CASSPGGVSTSGANVLTF.

This clonotype came up a few times. The chain links TRBV11-3 to TRBJ2-2; no firm D call. V was clipped by 1 base and J by 4 bases, with 10 bases between them. CDR1 and CDR2 from the germline V gene are SGHNT and YENEEA. The CDR3 runs to 15 residues. CDR3 sequence: CASSLGAATTGELFF. For the CDR3, the DNA is TGTGCCAGCAGCTTAGGGGCAGCGACCACCGGGGAGCTGTTTTTT.

V and J are TRBV7-2 and TRBJ2-6; D not certain. This CDR3 region has 15 residues. The germline V gene encodes CDR1 SGHTA and CDR2 FQGNSA. Trimming removed 1 base at V and 0 bases at J, with 4 bases between. The DNA for the CDR3 is TGTGCCAGCAGCTTAGGTCACTCTGGGGCCAACGTCCTGACTTTC. This gives the protein CASSLGHSGANVLTF.

This chain links TRBV11-2 with TRBJ2-5; 9 nucleotides match TRBD1. Trimming took 2 bases from V and 2 from J; bases not matched to a gene: 3. CDR3 size: 15 residues. Per the germline V gene, CDR1 is SGHAT and CDR2 is FQNNGV. Written as DNA, the CDR3 is TGTGCCAGCAGCTTACGGGACAGGGCTCAAGAGACCCAGTACTTC. It translates to CASSLRDRAQETQYF. The whole variable domain, remainder taken from reference TRBV11-2 and TRBJ2-5, is EAGVAQSPRYKIIEKRQSVAFWCNPISGHATLYWYQQILGQGPKLLIQFQNNGVVDDSQLPKDRFSAERLKGVDSTLKIQPAKLEDSAVYLCASSLRDRAQETQYFGPGTRLLVL.

The genes are TRBV12-3 or TRBV12-4 and TRBJ2-5, with D unresolved. The CDR3 extends over 15 amino acids. Trimming shortened V by 6 bases and J by 3 bases, and 17 bases separated the two germline ends. The CDR3 nucleotides are TGTGCCAGCAGCTCCACCTCGGGCCCTAAAGAGACCCAGTACTTC. It specifies CASSSTSGPKETQYF.

The V call is TRBV11-2, the J call TRBJ2-1, with unresolved D. This CDR3 spans 17 amino acids. Germline V CDR1 and CDR2: SGHAT, FQNNGV. V was trimmed by 6 bases and J by 2 bases, leaving 20 bases between them. CDR3 DNA: TGTGCCAGCAGGCCAATTTATACTGGATCCCCCTACAATGAGCAGTTCTTC. Protein: CASRPIYTGSPYNEQFF. Full variable domain (outside the CDR3, taken from reference TRBV11-2 and TRBJ2-1): EAGVAQSPRYKIIEKRQSVAFWCNPISGHATLYWYQQILGQGPKLLIQFQNNGVVDDSQLPKDRFSAERLKGVDSTLKIQPAKLEDSAVYLCASRPIYTGSPYNEQFFGPGTRLTVL.

This clonotype was observed once. This chain links TRBV7-2 with TRBJ2-7; the match to TRBD2 covers 12 bases. The junction had 13 bases not matched to a gene; V was cut back by 1 base and J by 0 bases. The germline V gene has CDR1 SGHTA and CDR2 FQGNSA. The CDR3 length is 20 residues. CDR3 in amino acids: CASSLVWTSGILDSSYEQYF. CDR3 DNA sequence: TGTGCCAGCAGCTTAGTTTGGACTAGCGGGATTCTTGACAGCTCCTACGAGCAGTACTTC. The full variable domain, with the rest looked up from reference TRBV7-2 and TRBJ2-7, is GAGVSQSPSNKVTEKGKDVELRCDPISGHTALYWYRQSLGQGLEFLIYFQGNSAPDKSGLPSDRFSAERTGGSVSTLTIQRTQQEDSAVYLCASSLVWTSGILDSSYEQYFGPGTRLTVT.

The chain carries TRBV6-2 or TRBV6-3 and TRBJ2-1; D remains unclear. Germline V gene sequence: CDR1 MNHEY, CDR2 SVGEGT. CDR3 length equals 15 residues. Trimming removed 6 bases at V and 7 bases at J, with 19 bases between. In nucleotides, the CDR3 is TGTGCCAGCAGCCTGAAGGGCGGCCCTTATAATGAGCAGTTCTTC. As protein: CASSLKGGPYNEQFF.

This clonotype has more than one count but fewer than ten. J is TRBJ2-7 and V is TRBV7-9; D remains ambiguous. Per the germline V gene, CDR1 is SEHNR and CDR2 is FQNEAQ (reference sequence). Between the trimmed V and J ends, which lost 5 bases and 2 bases, there was a span of 13 bases. CDR3 size: 14 residues. The CDR3 DNA is TGTGCCAGCAGCCCACGTTGGGCACCCTACGAGCAGTACTTC. It encodes CASSPRWAPYEQYF. The full variable domain, rest sourced from reference TRBV7-9 and TRBJ2-7, is DTGVSQNPRHKITKRGQNVTFRCDPISEHNRLYWYRQTLGQGPEFLTYFQNEAQLEKSRLLSDRFSAERPKGSFSTLEIQRTEQGDSAMYLCASSPRWAPYEQYFGPGTRLTVT.

This clonotype turned up a few times. The chain couples TRBV29-1 to TRBJ2-7, with 7 bases matching TRBD1. The V and J ends lost 5 bases and 3 bases, in that order; junction bases with no gene match: 10. In germline, CDR1 is SQVTM, CDR2 ANQGSEA. The CDR3 is 14 amino acids. The CDR3 reads CSVYAGTVLYEQYF. The CDR3 nucleotides read TGCAGCGTTTACGCCGGGACAGTCCTCTACGAGCAGTACTTC.

The chain carries TRBV29-1 and TRBJ2-7; the D gene is possibly TRBD2 (6 bases). The J call may be wrong; the DNA end is better matched by TRBJ2-1. Germline CDR1 SQVTM, CDR2 ANQGSEA. The CDR3 totals 12 residues. The CDR3 spells CSAPLAPNEQFF. CDR3 nucleotides: TGCAGTGCCCCACTAGCACCCAATGAGCAGTTCTTC.

This clonotype was found a few times. This chain joins TRBV19 and TRBJ2-3, with D possibly called TRBD1 or TRBD2 (6 bases each). Trimming left V 9 bases short and J 4 bases short, with 14 bases between. Germline V gives CDR1 LNHDA, CDR2 SQIVND (reference sequence). This CDR3 comprises 13 residues. CDR3 protein: CASRGGEADTQYF. The CDR3, as DNA: TGTGCCAGCAGGGGAGGAGAGGCAGATACGCAGTATTTT.

There are a few counts of this clonotype. The chain is built from TRBV12-3 or TRBV12-4 and TRBJ2-1; possibly TRBD2 for D (5 bases). The V gene lost 3 bases and the J gene lost 9 bases, with 12 bases spanning the gap. CDR3 size: 13 residues. In DNA form, the CDR3 reads TGTGCCAGCAGTTTCCGGGGAGTTAGTGAGCAGTTCTTC. This codes for CASSFRGVSEQFF.